Given below is one T cell receptor (beta chain) in context. V dropped 6 bases and J dropped 7 bases, with 12 bases sitting between them. Germline lookup yields CDR1 MNHEY and CDR2 SMNVEV (reference sequence). This CDR3 region has 12 residues. TCRdb redid the calling of the RT-PCR reads with MiXCR, one entry per CDR3 protein. The sample holds around 530,000 distinct CDR3 sequences, about 10% seen once. These data originate in a study of response to subunit inactivated influenza vaccine. The genes are TRBV27 and TRBJ1-1; D remains unclear. The source is a man aged 50-59 years who received an inactivated influenza vaccine. The sample here was PBMCs from blood, taken on the day of vaccination. CDR3 nucleotides: TGTGCCAGCAGACAAGGACGGGGTGAAGCTTTCTTT. Protein sequence: CASRQGRGEAFF.